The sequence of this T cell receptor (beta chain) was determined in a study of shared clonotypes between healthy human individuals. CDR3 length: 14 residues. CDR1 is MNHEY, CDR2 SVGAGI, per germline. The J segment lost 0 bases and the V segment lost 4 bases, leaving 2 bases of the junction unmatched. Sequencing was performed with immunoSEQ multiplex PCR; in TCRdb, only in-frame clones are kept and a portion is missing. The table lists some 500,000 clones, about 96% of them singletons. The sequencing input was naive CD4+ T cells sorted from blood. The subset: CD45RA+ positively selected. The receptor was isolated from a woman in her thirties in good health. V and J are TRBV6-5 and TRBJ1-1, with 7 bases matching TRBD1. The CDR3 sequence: CASSWGQLNTEAFF. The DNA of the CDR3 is TGTGCCAGCAGTTGGGGACAGCTGAACACTGAAGCTTTCTTT.